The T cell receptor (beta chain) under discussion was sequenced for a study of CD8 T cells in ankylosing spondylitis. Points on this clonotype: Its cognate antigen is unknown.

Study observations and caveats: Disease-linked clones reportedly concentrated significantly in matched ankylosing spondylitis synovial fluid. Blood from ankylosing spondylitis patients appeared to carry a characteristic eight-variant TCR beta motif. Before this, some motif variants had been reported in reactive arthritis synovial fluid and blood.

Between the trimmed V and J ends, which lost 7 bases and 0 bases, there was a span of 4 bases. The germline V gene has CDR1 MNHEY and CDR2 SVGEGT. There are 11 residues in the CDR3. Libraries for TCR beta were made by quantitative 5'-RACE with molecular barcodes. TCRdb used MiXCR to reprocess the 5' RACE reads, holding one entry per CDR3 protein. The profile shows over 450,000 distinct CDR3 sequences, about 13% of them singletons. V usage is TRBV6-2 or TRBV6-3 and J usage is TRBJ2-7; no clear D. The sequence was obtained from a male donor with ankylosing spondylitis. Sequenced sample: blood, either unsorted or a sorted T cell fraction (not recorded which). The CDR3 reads CASTTSYEQYF. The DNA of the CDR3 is TGTGCCAGCACAACCTCCTACGAGCAGTACTTC.